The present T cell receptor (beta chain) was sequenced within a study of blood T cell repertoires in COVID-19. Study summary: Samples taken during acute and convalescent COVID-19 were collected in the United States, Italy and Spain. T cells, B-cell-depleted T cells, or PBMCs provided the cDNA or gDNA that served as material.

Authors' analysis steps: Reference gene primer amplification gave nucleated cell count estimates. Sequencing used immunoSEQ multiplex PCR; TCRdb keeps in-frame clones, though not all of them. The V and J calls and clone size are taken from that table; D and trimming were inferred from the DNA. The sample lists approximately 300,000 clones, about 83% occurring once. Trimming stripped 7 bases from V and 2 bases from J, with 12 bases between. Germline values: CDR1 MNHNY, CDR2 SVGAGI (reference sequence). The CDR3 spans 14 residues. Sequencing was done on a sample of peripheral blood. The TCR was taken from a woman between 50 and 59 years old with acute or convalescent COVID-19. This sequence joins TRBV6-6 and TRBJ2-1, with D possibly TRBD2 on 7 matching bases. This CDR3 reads CASTRGATYNEQFF. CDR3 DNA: TGTGCCAGCACCCGGGGGGCCACCTACAATGAGCAGTTCTTC.